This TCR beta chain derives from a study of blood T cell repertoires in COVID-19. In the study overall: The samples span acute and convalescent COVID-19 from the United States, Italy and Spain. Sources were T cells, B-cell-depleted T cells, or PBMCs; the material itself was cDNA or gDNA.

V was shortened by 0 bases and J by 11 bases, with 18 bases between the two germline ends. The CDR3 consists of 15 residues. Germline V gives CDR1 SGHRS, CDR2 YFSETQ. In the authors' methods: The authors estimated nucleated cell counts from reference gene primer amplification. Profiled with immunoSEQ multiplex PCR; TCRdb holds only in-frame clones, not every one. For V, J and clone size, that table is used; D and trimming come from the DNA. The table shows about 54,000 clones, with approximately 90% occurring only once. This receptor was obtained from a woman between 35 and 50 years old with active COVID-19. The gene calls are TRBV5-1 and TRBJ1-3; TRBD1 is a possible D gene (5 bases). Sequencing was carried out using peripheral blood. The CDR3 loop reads CASSLGPQGLGPIYF. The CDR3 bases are TGCGCCAGCAGCTTGGGTCCCCAGGGTTTGGGCCCCATATATTTT.